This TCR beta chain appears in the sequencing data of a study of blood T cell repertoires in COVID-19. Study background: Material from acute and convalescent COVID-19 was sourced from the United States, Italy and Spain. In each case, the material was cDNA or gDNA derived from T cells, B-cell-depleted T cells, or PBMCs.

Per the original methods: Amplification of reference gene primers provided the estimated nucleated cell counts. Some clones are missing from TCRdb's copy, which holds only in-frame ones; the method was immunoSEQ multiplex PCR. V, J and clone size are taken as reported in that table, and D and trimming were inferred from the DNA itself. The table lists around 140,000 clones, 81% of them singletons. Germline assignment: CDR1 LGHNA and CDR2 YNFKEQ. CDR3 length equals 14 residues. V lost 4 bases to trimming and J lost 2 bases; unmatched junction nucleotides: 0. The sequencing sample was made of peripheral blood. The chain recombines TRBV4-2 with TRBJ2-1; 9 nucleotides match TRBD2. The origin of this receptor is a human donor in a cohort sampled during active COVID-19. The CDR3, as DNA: TGTGCCAGCAGCCCTAGCGGGACCTACAATGAGCAGTTCTTC. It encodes CASSPSGTYNEQFF.